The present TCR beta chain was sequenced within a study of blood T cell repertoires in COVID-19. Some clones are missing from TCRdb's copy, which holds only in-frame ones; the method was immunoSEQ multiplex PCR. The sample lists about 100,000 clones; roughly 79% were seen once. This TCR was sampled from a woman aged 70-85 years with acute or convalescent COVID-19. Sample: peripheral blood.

The CDR3 protein is CAISGGQFSSSYEQYF. The CDR3 DNA reads TGTGCCATCAGTGGGGGACAGTTCTCCAGCTCCTACGAGCAGTACTTC. The J gene is TRBJ2-7, the V gene TRBV10-3, with 7 bases fitting TRBD1. Unmatched junction bases numbered 9, after V lost 4 bases and J lost 0 bases. Germline CDR1 reads ENHRY; CDR2 reads SYGVKD. The length of the CDR3 is 16 residues.